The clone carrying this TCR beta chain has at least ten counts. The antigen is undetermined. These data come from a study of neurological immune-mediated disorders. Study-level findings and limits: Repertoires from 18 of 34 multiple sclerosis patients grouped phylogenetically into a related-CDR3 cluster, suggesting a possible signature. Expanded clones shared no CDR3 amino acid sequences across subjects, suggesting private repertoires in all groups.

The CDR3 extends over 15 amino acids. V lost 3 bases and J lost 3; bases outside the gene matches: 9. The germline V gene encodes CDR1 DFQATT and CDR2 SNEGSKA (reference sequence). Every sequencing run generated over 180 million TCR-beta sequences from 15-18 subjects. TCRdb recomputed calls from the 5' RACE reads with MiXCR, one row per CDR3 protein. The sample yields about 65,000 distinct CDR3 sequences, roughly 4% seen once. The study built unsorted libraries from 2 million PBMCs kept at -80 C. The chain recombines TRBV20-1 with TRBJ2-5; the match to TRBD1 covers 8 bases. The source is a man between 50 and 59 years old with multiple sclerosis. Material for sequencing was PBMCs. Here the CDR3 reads CSASRTGLSKETQYF. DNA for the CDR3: TGCAGTGCTAGCCGGACAGGGCTTTCCAAAGAGACCCAGTACTTC.